Included here is one T cell receptor beta chain sequence, with context. V was clipped by 2 bases and J by 6 bases, with 10 bases between them. The CDR3 loop spans 13 amino acids. Germline V gene sequence: CDR1 KGHSH, CDR2 LQKENI. This sample's time point: patch test 1, 2 weeks after DPC sensitization. Documented treatment: therapeutic diphenylcyclopropenone sensitization with weekly scalp DPC. Individual cDNA molecules in this library carried unique molecular identifiers. TCRdb used MiXCR to reprocess the RACE reads, holding one entry per CDR3 protein. The sample consists of some 170,000 distinct CDR3 sequences, around 20% of them appearing once. The data belong to a study of human T cells and chemical hapten exposure.

This TCR derives from a woman aged 45 to 65 with alopecia areata. Some clones in this sample may be carry-over from other donors' samples. Sequenced material: whole blood, taken in connection with sensitization to the hapten diphenylcyclopropenone (DPC). The chain has TRBV18 and TRBJ1-1; D call uncertain. CDR3 sequence: CASSPGLMAEAFF. CDR3 nucleotides: TGTGCCAGCTCACCAGGTTTAATGGCTGAAGCTTTCTTT.